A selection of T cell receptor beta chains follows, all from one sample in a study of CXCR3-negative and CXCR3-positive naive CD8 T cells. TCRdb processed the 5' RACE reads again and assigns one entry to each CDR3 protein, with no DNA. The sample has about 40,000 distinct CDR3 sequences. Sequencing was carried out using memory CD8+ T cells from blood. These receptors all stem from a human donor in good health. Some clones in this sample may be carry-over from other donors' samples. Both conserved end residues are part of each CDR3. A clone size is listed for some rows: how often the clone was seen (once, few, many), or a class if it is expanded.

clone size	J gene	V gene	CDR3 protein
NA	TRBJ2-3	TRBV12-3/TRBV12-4	CASSLAATGWEDTQYF
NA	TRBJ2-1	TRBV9	CASSVGGPENEQFF
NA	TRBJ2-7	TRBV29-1	CSAWGGNEQYF
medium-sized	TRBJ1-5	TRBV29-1	CSVWDSTGIQPQHF
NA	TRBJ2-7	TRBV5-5	CASSGGHEQYF
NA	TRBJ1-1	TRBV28	CASSTRGELTEAFF
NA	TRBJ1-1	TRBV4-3	CASSQDVEGSTEAFF
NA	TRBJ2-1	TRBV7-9	CASSSTQGGLNEQFF
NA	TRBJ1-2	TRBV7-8	CASSPRTGDNYGYTF
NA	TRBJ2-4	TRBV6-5	CASSYAWGRGSKNIQYF
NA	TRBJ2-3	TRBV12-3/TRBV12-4	CASRSTSTDTQYF
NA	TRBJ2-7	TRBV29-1	CSVEDTGGYYEQYF
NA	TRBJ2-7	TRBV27	CASSLSWQMGYEQYF
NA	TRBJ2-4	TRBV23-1	CASSPGQIAKNIQYF
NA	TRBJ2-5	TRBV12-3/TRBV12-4	CASSLLLETQYF
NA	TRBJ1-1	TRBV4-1	CASSQQTGGTEAFF
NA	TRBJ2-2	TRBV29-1	CSVLTDAGHTGELFF
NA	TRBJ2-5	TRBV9	CASSAGLAGGIVETQYF
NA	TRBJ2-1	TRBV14	CASSPGQEGLSSYNEQFF
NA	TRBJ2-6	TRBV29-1	CSATGGVSGANVLTF
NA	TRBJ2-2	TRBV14	CASSQRERDRGNTGELFF
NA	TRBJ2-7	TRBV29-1	CSVVGQGSYEQYF